Listed here are 18 T cell receptor beta chains from one sample, sequenced in a study of blood T cell repertoires in COVID-19. Clones were read by immunoSEQ multiplex PCR, and TCRdb kept only the in-frame ones, dropping some. The sample contains 200,000 to 250,000 clones, 65% to 90% of which appear only once. The sample taken for sequencing was peripheral blood. These receptors all come from a man in his fifties or sixties with COVID-19, enrolled during active disease.

The rearrangement uses TRBV5-1 and TRBJ1-2; D ambiguous. The CDR3 consists of 13 residues. V lost 0 bases, J lost 0 bases, and 3 bases lay in between. The germline V gene encodes CDR1 SGHRS and CDR2 YFSETQ. CDR3 DNA sequence: TGCGCCAGCAGCTTGGCCACTAACTATGGCTACACCTTC. This sequence encodes CASSLATNYGYTF.

The chain has TRBV7-9 and TRBJ2-2; D uncertain. The CDR3 sequence is 14 residues long. The V end lost 2 bases, the J end lost 1 base, and 5 bases lay between the germline ends. Germline assignment: CDR1 SEHNR and CDR2 FQNEAQ (reference sequence). The CDR3 spells CASSLSQNTGELFF. The CDR3 bases are TGTGCCAGCAGCTTATCACAGAACACCGGGGAGCTGTTTTTT.

This clone has just one count. CDR3 nucleotides: TGTGCCAGTAGGCGAGGGACAGGGGACGATCAGCCCCAGCATTTT. It is translated as CASRRGTGDDQPQHF. The rearrangement links TRBV19 to TRBJ1-5; 10 bases are shared with TRBD1. CDR3 length equals 15 residues. Per the germline V gene, CDR1 is LNHDA and CDR2 is SQIVND (reference sequence). The J segment lost 5 bases and the V segment lost 6 bases, leaving 7 bases of the junction unmatched.

Notes on this clone: The junction departs from the called germline gene at one end, perhaps through a read error. The gene calls are TRBV9 and TRBJ1-4; TRBD1 matches at 8 bases. This CDR3 contains 16 residues. The germline V gene has CDR1 SGDLS and CDR2 YYNGEE. The CDR3 DNA is TGTGCCAGCAGCGTAGGTATCGGACAGGGAAATGTAAAACTGTTTTTT. It specifies CASSVGIGQGNVKLFF.

The rearrangement links TRBV27 to TRBJ2-2; a weak D match, TRBD1 (6 bases). Trimming took 0 bases from V and 1 from J, leaving 9 bases between them. The length of the CDR3 is 16 residues. CDR1 and CDR2 from the germline V gene are MNHEY and SMNVEV (reference sequence). CDR3 in DNA: TGTGCCAGCAGTTTATCCGGGACACTGAACACCGGGGAGCTGTTTTTT. Translating it yields CASSLSGTLNTGELFF.

The chain couples TRBV24-1 to TRBJ2-1, with 12 positions matching TRBD1. The CDR3 covers 17 residues. Trimming cost V 3 bases and J 2 bases; bases outside gene matches: 4. Per germline, CDR1 KGHDR and CDR2 SFDVKD. The CDR3, as DNA: TGTGCCACCAGTGATCCGGGACAGGGGGCAACCTACAATGAGCAGTTCTTC. It is translated as CATSDPGQGATYNEQFF.

The V and J genes are TRBV7-9 and TRBJ1-3; D gene unclear. The V gene's germline CDR1 is SEHNR and CDR2 FQNEAQ (reference sequence). This CDR3 has 14 residues. The V end lost 5 bases, the J end lost 2 bases, and 10 bases lay between the germline ends. CDR3 residues: CASSPIAAGNTIYF. CDR3 DNA: TGTGCCAGCAGCCCAATTGCGGCTGGAAACACCATATATTTT.

The chain couples TRBV19 to TRBJ2-1; D gene unclear. V gave up 4 bases and J gave up 11 bases, with 9 bases separating them. Germline assignment: CDR1 LNHDA and CDR2 SQIVND (reference sequence). The CDR3 runs to 11 residues. DNA of the CDR3: TGTGCCAGTAGTACCTATAAGCAGCAGTTCTTC. Encoded protein: CASSTYKQQFF.

This clone was counted a few times. The chain has TRBV7-3 and TRBJ2-1, with 11 bases identical to TRBD2. This CDR3 contains 15 residues. V dropped 3 bases and J dropped 6; count of bases not matched to a gene: 4. Germline V CDR1 and CDR2: SGHTA, FQGTGA. The CDR3, as DNA: TGTGCCAGCAGCTTCTCGACTAGCGGGGTCAATGAGCAGTTCTTC. Translation: CASSFSTSGVNEQFF. Supplemented by reference TRBV7-3 and TRBJ2-1, the full variable domain reads GAGVSQTPSNKVTEKGKYVELRCDPISGHTALYWYRQSLGQGPEFLIYFQGTGAADDSGLPNDRFFAVRPEGSVSTLKIQRTERGDSAVYLCASSFSTSGVNEQFFGPGTRLTVL.

This chain uses TRBV24-1 with TRBJ2-5; 10 nucleotides align to TRBD2. In germline, CDR1 is KGHDR, CDR2 SFDVKD. This CDR3 has 16 residues. V shed 1 base, J shed 0 bases, and the junction held 1 base outside the gene matches. The CDR3 DNA reads TGTGCCACCAGTGATTTAGCGGGGGGGTACCAAGAGACCCAGTACTTC. This gives the protein CATSDLAGGYQETQYF.

The V and J genes are TRBV28 and TRBJ1-2; D may be TRBD1 (5 bases). Germline V lookup: CDR1 MDHEN, CDR2 SYDVKM. V dropped 3 bases and J dropped 0 bases, with 11 bases sitting between them. CDR3 length: 15 residues. CDR3 sequence (DNA): TGTGCCAGCAGTTTCCCGGGACTAACTAACTATGGCTACACCTTC. It is translated as CASSFPGLTNYGYTF.

The chain combines TRBV19 with TRBJ2-2, with D possibly matching TRBD2 (6 bases). Trimming removed 7 bases from V and 3 bases from J, with 12 bases in between. Germline-derived CDR1 and CDR2 are LNHDA and SQIVND (reference sequence). The CDR3 totals 14 residues. This CDR3 is CASKYGGDTGELFF. The DNA of the CDR3 is TGTGCCAGTAAATACGGGGGAGACACCGGGGAGCTGTTTTTT.

This clone was recorded at least ten times. The V gene is TRBV21-1, the J gene TRBJ2-7; the table's D call TRBD1 went unverified against the DNA. TRBV21-1 is a known pseudogene. The CDR3 is 14 amino acids. The chain's CDR3 is CATGQFLNSYEQYF. Written as DNA, the CDR3 is TGTGCCACCGGACAGTTCCTGAATTCCTACGAGCAGTACTTC.

The sample holds a few counts of this clone. J is TRBJ1-1 and V is TRBV7-9, with 11 bases matching TRBD1. V dropped 3 bases and J dropped 3; count of bases not matched to a gene: 6. The length of the CDR3 is 16 residues. CDR1 SEHNR and CDR2 FQNEAQ come from the germline V gene (reference sequence). The CDR3 DNA reads as TGTGCCAGCAGCTTCTACGGGACAGGGGGGGACACTGAAGCTTTCTTT. Translation: CASSFYGTGGDTEAFF.

The V and J genes are TRBV27 and TRBJ2-7, with 8 bases that match TRBD2. This CDR3 spans 15 amino acids. V was clipped by 0 bases and J by 2 bases; unmatched bases: 3. CDR1 and CDR2 from the germline V gene are MNHEY and SMNVEV (reference sequence). CDR3 coding DNA: TGTGCCAGCAGTTTATCACGGGGACTAGCCTACGAGCAGTACTTC. It codes for CASSLSRGLAYEQYF.

The chain joins TRBV19 to TRBJ2-5; 7 positions match TRBD1. The CDR3 runs 15 residues. The V and J ends lost 3 bases and 2 bases, in that order; junction bases with no gene match: 6. Germline V gene sequence: CDR1 LNHDA, CDR2 SQIVND (reference sequence). Written as DNA, the CDR3 is TGTGCCAGTAGTATCCTACAGGGGTTTCAAGAGACCCAGTACTTC. This codes for CASSILQGFQETQYF.

The chain combines TRBV15 with TRBJ1-1, with D possibly being TRBD1 (5 bases). V lost 4 bases to trimming and J lost 0 bases, with 6 bases between them. The germline V gene has CDR1 LNHNV and CDR2 YYDKDF (reference sequence). This CDR3 contains 13 residues. The CDR3 DNA follows: TGTGCCACCAGCATGGACATGAACACTGAAGCTTTCTTT. Translating gives CATSMDMNTEAFF.

The chain joins TRBV19 to TRBJ2-2; D may be TRBD1 (6 bases). The CDR3 has 15 residues. CDR1 LNHDA and CDR2 SQIVND come from the germline V gene (reference sequence). The V end was cut by 7 bases, the J end by 1 base, with 13 bases between. CDR3 region: CASKGVTGNTGELFF. Here the CDR3 DNA reads TGTGCCAGTAAGGGGGTGACAGGGAACACCGGGGAGCTGTTTTTT.